These 12 T cell receptor beta chains share one sample of origin, sequenced in a study of T cells in Graves' hyperthyroidism and ophthalmopathy. RNA transcripts were the template for amplifying TCR beta CDR3 regions. HTBI primers drove first-round RT-PCR of the TCR CDR3. From the multiplex PCR reads, TCRdb called clonotypes with MiXCR, one entry per CDR3 protein. The sample records fewer than 500,000 distinct CDR3 sequences, 14% to 15% being singletons. The specimen sequenced was blood. The receptor source for this set is a man aged 18 to 35 with Graves' ophthalmopathy.

In this sample, this clonotype turned up many times. The gene calls are TRBV20-1 and TRBJ2-1; 8 bases map to TRBD1. The CDR3 is 14 amino acids. Germline CDR1 is DFQATT and CDR2 is SNEGSKA (reference sequence). J lost 1 base, V lost 5 bases, and 4 bases had no gene match. As DNA, the CDR3 is TGCAGTGCTCCTAGGACAGGGTCCTACAATGAGCAGTTCTTC. This codes for CSAPRTGSYNEQFF.

The V gene is TRBV4-2, the J gene TRBJ2-4, with 15 bases that match TRBD2. V lost 0 bases, J lost 5 bases, and 11 bases stayed unmatched. This CDR3 contains 20 residues. Germline assignment: CDR1 LGHNA and CDR2 YNFKEQ. Here the CDR3 DNA reads TGTGCCAGCAGCCAAGAGGGTGGACTAGCGGGAGGGCCTAAGGAAAACATTCAGTACTTC. As protein: CASSQEGGLAGGPKENIQYF.

This clonotype was counted once. The V call is TRBV24-1, the J call TRBJ2-2; D not resolved. The V end was cut by 3 bases, the J end by 3 bases, with 13 bases between. CDR3 length equals 16 residues. Germline-derived CDR1 and CDR2 are KGHDR and SFDVKD. CDR3 sequence: CATSDGLWSYTGELFF. The CDR3 bases are TGTGCCACCAGTGATGGTCTATGGAGTTACACCGGGGAGCTGTTTTTT.

The chain uses TRBV4-1 and TRBJ2-5, with no clear D. Germline CDR1 is MGHRA and CDR2 is YSYEKL. V lost 0 bases to trimming and J lost 5 bases, with 7 bases between them. The CDR3 extends over 13 amino acids. As DNA, the CDR3 is TGCGCCAGCAGCCAAGATGAGAGGGAGACCCAGTACTTC. Its translation: CASSQDERETQYF.

This clonotype has a handful of counts. The chain recombines TRBV6-5 with TRBJ2-4, with no clear D. With 0 bases removed from V and 12 bases from J, the gap between germline ends came to 9 bases. The germline V gene has CDR1 MNHEY and CDR2 SVGAGI. This CDR3 is built from 12 residues. The DNA for the CDR3 is TGTGCCAGCAGTTACTCGATTGGGTATCAGTACTTC. Its protein is CASSYSIGYQYF.

This clonotype was picked up many times. The chain joins TRBV24-1 to TRBJ1-1; 9 nucleotides match TRBD1. With V trimmed by 4 bases and J by 11 bases, 7 bases remained unmatched. The CDR3 length is 13 residues. From germline, CDR1 is KGHDR and CDR2 SFDVKD. The CDR3 protein is CATSDGEGQGAFF. In DNA form, the CDR3 reads TGTGCCACCAGTGACGGCGAGGGACAGGGCGCTTTCTTT.

The genes are TRBV12-3 or TRBV12-4 and TRBJ1-2, with 7 bases fitting TRBD1. V was pared by 7 bases and J by 0 bases, with 8 bases of the junction left unmatched. This CDR3 contains 15 residues. The CDR3 DNA reads as TGTGCCAGCATTTTCCAGACAGGGACTAACTATGGCTACACCTTC. It encodes CASIFQTGTNYGYTF.

This clonotype was counted a single time. The chain links TRBV12-3 or TRBV12-4 to TRBJ2-7; maybe TRBD2 (6 bases). There are 14 residues in the CDR3. V dropped 6 bases and J dropped 3 bases, with 15 bases sitting between them. CDR3 loop: CASSLVPGVYEQYF. The CDR3 nucleotides are TGTGCCAGCAGCTTGGTCCCGGGGGTCTACGAGCAGTACTTC.

This clonotype was detected a few times. The genes are TRBV15 and TRBJ2-5; 7 bases match TRBD2. The germline V gene encodes CDR1 LNHNV and CDR2 YYDKDF (reference sequence). V lost 2 bases, J lost 1 base, and 7 bases stayed unmatched. The CDR3 is 16 residues long. The CDR3 region is CATSRLGEGLQETQYF. The CDR3 nucleotides read TGTGCCACCAGCAGACTTGGGGAGGGCCTCCAAGAGACCCAGTACTTC. Full variable domain (missing parts from reference TRBV15 and TRBJ2-5): DAMVIQNPRYQVTQFGKPVTLSCSQTLNHNVMYWYQQKSSQAPKLLFHYYDKDFNNEADTPDNFQSRRPNTSFCFLDIRSPGLGDTAMYLCATSRLGEGLQETQYFGPGTRLLVL.

This clonotype was recorded at least ten times. V gene TRBV29-1 combines with J gene TRBJ1-6, with TRBD1 matching 8 bases. Germline values: CDR1 SQVTM, CDR2 ANQGSEA. The V segment lost 4 bases and the J segment 8 bases; nucleotides outside the gene matches: 4. The CDR3 totals 13 residues. The CDR3 DNA reads as TGCAGCGTTGGGCAGGGGGCGGATTCACCCCTCCACTTT. Translated: CSVGQGADSPLHF. The whole variable domain, filled in from reference TRBV29-1 and TRBJ1-6, reads SAVISQKPSRDICQRGTSLTIQCQVDSQVTMMFWYRQQPGQSLTLIATANQGSEATYESGFVIDKFPISRPNLTFSTLTVSNMSPEDSSIYLCSVGQGADSPLHFGNGTRLTVT.

This clonotype was counted many times. This chain joins TRBV12-3 or TRBV12-4 and TRBJ2-5; 7 nucleotides line up with TRBD2. The V gene end was trimmed by 7 bases and the J gene end by 2 bases; junction bases not matched to a gene: 4. The CDR3 spans 13 residues. The CDR3 DNA sequence: TGTGCCAGCACCCGGCGGGGGCAAGAGACCCAGTACTTC. This gives the protein CASTRRGQETQYF.

This clonotype showed up many times. This chain joins TRBV7-3 and TRBJ2-1; D not resolved. V was trimmed by 2 bases and J by 7 bases, leaving 9 bases between them. The length of the CDR3 is 13 residues. Germline loops: CDR1 SGHTA, CDR2 FQGTGA. The CDR3 DNA reads as TGTGCCAGCAGCTTAGACTCCAGGAATGAGCAGTTCTTC. It is translated as CASSLDSRNEQFF. Looking up the rest from reference TRBV7-3 and TRBJ2-1 gives the full variable domain: GAGVSQTPSNKVTEKGKYVELRCDPISGHTALYWYRQSLGQGPEFLIYFQGTGAADDSGLPNDRFFAVRPEGSVSTLKIQRTERGDSAVYLCASSLDSRNEQFFGPGTRLTVL.